This TCR beta chain was recovered during a study of immune evolution from preneoplasia to lung adenocarcinoma. Study findings and constraints: Top clone frequencies peaked in normal lung, apparently declining through invasive adenocarcinoma.

The germline V gene encodes CDR1 LNHDA and CDR2 SQIVND (reference sequence). This CDR3 is 16 amino acids long. Trimming cost V 5 bases and J 5 bases; bases outside gene matches: 9. On this clone: Its target is not known.

Sequencing was performed with immunoSEQ multiplex PCR; in TCRdb, only in-frame clones are kept and a portion is missing. The data hold more than 10,000 clones, with about 83% observed a single time. Histologic diagnosis was independently verified by two lung pathologists. V is TRBV19 and J is TRBJ2-2, with 9 positions matching TRBD1. Sequenced: FFPE tissue from an adenomatous hyperplasia lung lesion. The subset here: atypical adenomatous hyperplasia (AAH), lung preneoplasia. This sequence originates from a person over 45 with lung adenocarcinoma. CDR3 amino acids: CASSAFLTGGTGELFF. The CDR3 nucleotides read TGTGCCAGTAGTGCATTCTTGACAGGGGGTACCGGGGAGCTGTTTTTT.